This T cell receptor (beta chain) was identified during a study of blood T cell repertoires in COVID-19. Across the study: Samples of COVID-19 (acute and convalescent) were obtained from the United States, Italy and Spain. Sources were T cells, B-cell-depleted T cells, or PBMCs; the material itself was cDNA or gDNA.

Under the authors' procedure: Amplifying reference gene primers gave estimates of nucleated cell counts. This table comes from immunoSEQ multiplex PCR, and its TCRdb copy is limited to in-frame clones, with some not included. That table furnishes V, J and clone size, whereas the DNA furnished D and trimming. This table has roughly 250,000 clones, 87% appearing once. The CDR3 consists of 12 residues. Deletions cut 8 bases from V and 5 bases from J, with 12 bases between. Germline V gives CDR1 ENHRY, CDR2 SYGVKD. Input material: peripheral blood. The chain uses TRBV10-3 and TRBJ1-1; D gene ambiguous. The clonotype comes from a woman between 45 and 65 years old with acute or convalescent COVID-19. The CDR3 sequence: CAISTATTEAFF. The CDR3 DNA reads as TGTGCCATCTCGACCGCGACTACTGAAGCTTTCTTT.